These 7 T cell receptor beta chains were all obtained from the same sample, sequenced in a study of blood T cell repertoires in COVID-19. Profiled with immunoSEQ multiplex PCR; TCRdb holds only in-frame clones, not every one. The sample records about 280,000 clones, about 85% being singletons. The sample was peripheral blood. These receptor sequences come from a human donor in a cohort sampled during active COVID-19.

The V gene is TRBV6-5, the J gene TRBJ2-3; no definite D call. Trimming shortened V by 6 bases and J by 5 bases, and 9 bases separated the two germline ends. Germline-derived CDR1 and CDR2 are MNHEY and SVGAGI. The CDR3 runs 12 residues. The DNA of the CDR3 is TGTGCCAGCAGCCAGCCTAGAGATACGCAGTATTTT. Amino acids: CASSQPRDTQYF.

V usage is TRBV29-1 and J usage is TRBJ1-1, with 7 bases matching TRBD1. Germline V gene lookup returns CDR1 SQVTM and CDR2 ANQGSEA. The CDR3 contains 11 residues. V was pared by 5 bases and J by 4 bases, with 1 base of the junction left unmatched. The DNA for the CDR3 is TGCAGCGTTACAGGGGTCACTGAAGCTTTCTTT. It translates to CSVTGVTEAFF.

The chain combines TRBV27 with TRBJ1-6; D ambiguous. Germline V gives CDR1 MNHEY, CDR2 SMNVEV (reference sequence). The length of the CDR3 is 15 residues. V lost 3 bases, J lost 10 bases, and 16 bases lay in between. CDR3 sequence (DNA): TGTGCCAGCAGTTTTTTCCTCCCTGGAGAGTCACCCCTCCACTTT. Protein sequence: CASSFFLPGESPLHF.

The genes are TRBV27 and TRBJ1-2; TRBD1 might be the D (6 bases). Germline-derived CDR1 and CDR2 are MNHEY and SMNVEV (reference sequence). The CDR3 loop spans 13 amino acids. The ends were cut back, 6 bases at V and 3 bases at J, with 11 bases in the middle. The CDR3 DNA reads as TGTGCCAGCAGGAAACAGGGAGACTATGGCTACACCTTC. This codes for CASRKQGDYGYTF.

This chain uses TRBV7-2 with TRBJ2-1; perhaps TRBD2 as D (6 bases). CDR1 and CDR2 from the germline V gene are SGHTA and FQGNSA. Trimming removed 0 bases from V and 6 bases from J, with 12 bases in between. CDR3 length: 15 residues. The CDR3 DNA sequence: TGTGCCAGCAGCTTAGCGCTTGCTAGCGTCAATGAGCAGTTCTTC. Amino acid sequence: CASSLALASVNEQFF. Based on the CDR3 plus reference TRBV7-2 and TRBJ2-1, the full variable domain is GAGVSQSPSNKVTEKGKDVELRCDPISGHTALYWYRQSLGQGLEFLIYFQGNSAPDKSGLPSDRFSAERTGGSVSTLTIQRTQQEDSAVYLCASSLALASVNEQFFGPGTRLTVL.

The CDR3, as DNA: TGTGCCAGCTCACCACAGGGGGCCCTCTACAATGAGCAGTTCTTC. Residues: CASSPQGALYNEQFF. The chain recombines TRBV18 with TRBJ2-1; 7 bases line up with TRBD1. The trim removed 1 base at V and 3 bases at J, leaving 3 bases unmatched. CDR1 KGHSH and CDR2 LQKENI come from the germline V gene. The CDR3 has 15 residues.

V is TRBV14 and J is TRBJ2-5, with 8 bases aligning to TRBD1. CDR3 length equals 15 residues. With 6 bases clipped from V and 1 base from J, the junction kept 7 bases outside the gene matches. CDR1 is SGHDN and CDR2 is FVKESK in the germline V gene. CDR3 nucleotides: TGTGCCAGCAGTTTGACAGGGGCCCTCCAAGAGACCCAGTACTTC. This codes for CASSLTGALQETQYF.